Below, one T cell receptor (beta chain) is given with its context. This sample stems from a study of blood T cell repertoires in COVID-19. Study background: The United States, Italy and Spain supplied acute and convalescent COVID-19 samples.

Original analysis: Quantification of nucleated cells was approximated via reference gene primer amplification. Some clones are missing from TCRdb's copy, which holds only in-frame ones; the method was immunoSEQ multiplex PCR. For V, J and clone size, that table is used; D and trimming come from the DNA. The data contain 60,000 or so clones, roughly 71% of them seen just once; the ten biggest clones take up approximately 30%. The CDR3 runs 16 residues. The V gene's germline CDR1 is LNHDA and CDR2 SQIVND (reference sequence). V was trimmed by 5 bases and J by 2 bases, leaving 19 bases between them. This TCR was recovered from a woman older than 75 with acute or convalescent COVID-19. The chain is built from TRBV19 and TRBJ2-7, with D tentatively TRBD2 (6 bases). The material sequenced was peripheral blood. CDR3 sequence (DNA): TGTGCCAGTAGTGTCACCCCTAGCGTCGGTACCTACGAGCAGTACTTC. This sequence encodes CASSVTPSVGTYEQYF.